These 21 T cell receptor beta chains share one sample of origin, sequenced in a study of molecular identifiers for immune sequencing clone quantification. One entry per CDR3 protein results from TCRdb running MiXCR on the PCR reads. The sample records over 85,000 distinct CDR3 sequences, less than 35% being singletons. Sequencing used naive CD8+ T cells from blood, with Jurkat cell RNA spiked in. The subset is: FACS-sorted CD8+CD4-CCR7+CD45RA+ naive T cells. The receptors here all came from a human donor in good health. Some libraries in this study had Jurkat cell RNA spiked in.

This clonotype was seen only a few times. The chain combines TRBV4-1 with TRBJ2-7; possibly TRBD2 for D (5 bases). The CDR3 spans 14 residues. The V end lost 1 base, the J end lost 5 bases, and 12 bases lay between the germline ends. Germline loops: CDR1 MGHRA, CDR2 YSYEKL. The CDR3, as DNA: TGCGCCAGCAGCCAAGGAGGGCTGGGCCACGAGCAGTACTTC. It translates to CASSQGGLGHEQYF.

This clonotype was recorded at least ten times. The V gene is TRBV9, the J gene TRBJ2-2; D uncertain. Germline lookup yields CDR1 SGDLS and CDR2 YYNGEE. The V and J ends lost 4 bases and 9 bases respectively, with 7 bases between them. The CDR3 totals 11 residues. In DNA, the CDR3 is TGTGCCAGCAGCCAGAACCGGGAGCTGTTTTTT. Amino acid sequence: CASSQNRELFF.

The chain combines TRBV27 with TRBJ2-7; TRBD2 matches 7 bases. V lost 8 bases, J lost 2 bases, and 6 bases stayed unmatched. This CDR3 spans 13 amino acids. From germline, CDR1 is MNHEY and CDR2 SMNVEV (reference sequence). The CDR3 DNA sequence: TGTGCCAGCGGGACGGGGACTACCTACGAGCAGTACTTC. Protein product: CASGTGTTYEQYF.

J is TRBJ2-2 and V is TRBV28; D possibly corresponds to TRBD2 (5 bases). CDR3 length: 16 residues. The V end was cut by 5 bases, the J end by 5 bases, with 18 bases between. Germline assignment: CDR1 MDHEN and CDR2 SYDVKM. As DNA, the CDR3 is TGTGCCAGCAGTCCAGCGGTTCGCGGGTCTACCGGGGAGCTGTTTTTT. Translation: CASSPAVRGSTGELFF.

This clonotype was observed a single time. A much larger clone lies one base from this, so it may be a read error. The chain employs TRBV19 and TRBJ1-4, with D tentatively TRBD1 (6 bases). This CDR3 has 14 residues. Germline loops: CDR1 LNHDA, CDR2 SQIVND (reference sequence). In DNA form, the CDR3 reads TGTGCCAGTAGTCCATACAGGGTGGATGAAAAACTGTCTTTT. The encoded protein is CASSPYRVDEKLSF.

This clonotype was counted between two and nine times. V and J are TRBV4-3 and TRBJ2-1; 8 positions agree with TRBD2. Per germline, CDR1 LGHNA and CDR2 YSLEER. The J segment lost 9 bases and the V segment lost 2 bases, leaving 15 bases of the junction unmatched. This CDR3 contains 17 residues. DNA of the CDR3: TGCGCCAGCAGCCAAAGTCTAAGCGGGAGAGTTGAGGCTGAGCAGTTCTTC. Translated, it gives CASSQSLSGRVEAEQFF.

The V and J genes are TRBV10-3 and TRBJ2-3, with a possible D match to TRBD2 (5 bases). This CDR3 contains 15 residues. Germline values: CDR1 ENHRY, CDR2 SYGVKD. Trimming took off 4 bases at V and 1 base at J, with 12 bases between the two ends. CDR3 sequence: CAISVGSVGTDTQYF. The CDR3 nucleotides read TGTGCCATCAGTGTGGGTAGCGTGGGCACAGATACGCAGTATTTT.

The genes are TRBV4-2 and TRBJ1-1; 9 bases line up with TRBD1. This CDR3 has 18 amino acids. Trimming at V came to 0 bases and at J to 4 bases, leaving 12 bases not matched to a gene. Germline V gene data show CDR1 as LGHNA and CDR2 as YNFKEQ. This CDR3 reads CASSQEKGTGNPSTEAFF. The CDR3 bases are TGTGCCAGCAGCCAAGAAAAGGGGACAGGGAATCCGAGCACTGAAGCTTTCTTT.

This clonotype was detected only a few times. The gene calls are TRBV27 and TRBJ1-4, with a weak D call TRBD1 (6 bases). Trimming removed 5 bases from V and 5 bases from J, with 15 bases in between. The germline V gene encodes CDR1 MNHEY and CDR2 SMNVEV (reference sequence). The length of the CDR3 is 15 residues. CDR3 in DNA: TGTGCCAGCAGTATCGTCCGGGGGCGGAATGAAAAACTGTTTTTT. It encodes CASSIVRGRNEKLFF.

This clonotype turned up a few times. This rearrangement joins TRBV4-1 to TRBJ2-7, with 8 bases lining up with TRBD1. The CDR3 loop spans 15 amino acids. The V and J ends lost 3 bases and 4 bases, in that order; junction bases with no gene match: 8. Germline-derived CDR1 and CDR2 are MGHRA and YSYEKL. CDR3 in DNA: TGCGCCAGCAGCCAGTCCCGGGACAGGAGATACGAGCAGTACTTC. This translates into CASSQSRDRRYEQYF.

V is TRBV9 and J is TRBJ2-3; D may be TRBD2 (6 bases). Between the trimmed V and J ends, which lost 6 bases and 8 bases, there was a span of 19 bases. The CDR3 contains 14 residues. Per germline, CDR1 SGDLS and CDR2 YYNGEE. The CDR3 region is CASNSGLLSVTQYF. CDR3 DNA: TGTGCCAGCAACTCGGGACTCCTCTCGGTTACGCAGTATTTT.

The sample holds a few counts of this clonotype. The chain couples TRBV19 to TRBJ2-5; 8 nucleotides line up with TRBD2. The trim removed 0 bases at V and 10 bases at J, leaving 16 bases unmatched. Germline V gene lookup returns CDR1 LNHDA and CDR2 SQIVND (reference sequence). The CDR3 runs 17 residues. CDR3 amino acids: CASSIDIGGGRARDQYF. The CDR3 DNA reads TGTGCCAGTAGTATAGATATCGGCGGGGGGAGGGCTCGGGACCAGTACTTC.

On this clonotype itself: One junction end does not reproduce the germline sequence, and a read error may be involved. The CDR3 region has the DNA TGTGCCAACACGGGACAGGAACCGCCAGCCGGGGAGATGTTTTTT. It yields the protein CANTGQEPPAGEMFF. The J gene is TRBJ2-2, the V gene TRBV28, with 8 bases matching TRBD1. CDR3 size: 15 residues. Germline CDR1 and CDR2: MDHEN and SYDVKM.

The genes are TRBV18 and TRBJ2-3, with 8 bases fitting TRBD2. Germline V gives CDR1 KGHSH, CDR2 LQKENI. This CDR3 region has 17 residues. The V segment lost 0 bases and the J segment 4 bases; nucleotides outside the gene matches: 9. In DNA, the CDR3 is TGTGCCAGCTCACCACCGGCGGGAGGTTCCCCCGCAGATACGCAGTATTTT. Translated: CASSPPAGGSPADTQYF.

Comments on this clonotype: Germline is not matched at one junction end, which may reflect a read error. The chain links TRBV25-1 to TRBJ2-7; 7 bases fit TRBD2. CDR1 and CDR2 (germline): MGHDK, SYGVNS. The CDR3 is 11 amino acids. In nucleotides, the CDR3 is TGTGCCAGCAGTGCGAGCGGGACGGACCACTTC. Amino acid sequence: CASSASGTDHF.

This clonotype was detected only a few times. This chain uses TRBV5-4 with TRBJ2-2; D remains unclear. Germline CDR1 reads SGHNT; CDR2 reads YYREEE (reference sequence). Between the trimmed V and J ends, which lost 4 bases and 7 bases, there was a span of 8 bases. The CDR3 consists of 12 residues. The CDR3 region is CASSKAGGELFF. Written as DNA, the CDR3 is TGTGCCAGCAGCAAAGCCGGCGGGGAGCTGTTTTTT. The full variable domain, rest sourced from reference TRBV5-4 and TRBJ2-2, is ETGVTQSPTHLIKTRGQQVTLRCSSQSGHNTVSWYQQALGQGPQFIFQYYREEENGRGNFPPRFSGLQFPNYSSELNVNALELDDSALYLCASSKAGGELFFGEGSRLTVL.

The rearrangement joins TRBV25-1 to TRBJ2-7; no reliable D call. The V end was cut by 8 bases, the J end by 5 bases, with 22 bases between. The CDR3 has 15 residues. Germline V gene lookup returns CDR1 MGHDK and CDR2 SYGVNS. The CDR3 nucleotides read TGTGCCAGCGTCGGGCAGAGTGACTCTCGCAACGAGCAGTACTTC. Translation gives CASVGQSDSRNEQYF.

The chain links TRBV20-1 to TRBJ2-7; no reliable D call. This CDR3 spans 12 amino acids. Germline V gives CDR1 DFQATT, CDR2 SNEGSKA (reference sequence). The V gene lost 3 bases and the J gene lost 1 base, with 7 bases spanning the gap. The CDR3 nucleotides read TGCAGTGCTAGGGACGGGTCCTACGAGCAGTACTTC. As protein: CSARDGSYEQYF.

This clonotype appeared many times. The chain employs TRBV28 and TRBJ2-3; weak D call: TRBD2 (6 bases). Looked up from germline, CDR1 is MDHEN and CDR2 is SYDVKM. This CDR3 contains 16 residues. Trimming left V 2 bases short and J 2 bases short, with 14 bases between. CDR3 sequence: CASSLPAGRLTDTQYF. CDR3 nucleotides: TGTGCCAGCAGTTTACCTGCGGGACGCCTCACAGATACGCAGTATTTT.

The rearrangement links TRBV28 to TRBJ2-7, with D unresolved. Trimming took off 4 bases at V and 4 bases at J, with 11 bases between the two ends. CDR1 is MDHEN and CDR2 is SYDVKM in the germline V gene. The CDR3 sequence is 13 residues long. This CDR3 reads CASSWAGLYEQYF. The CDR3 DNA follows: TGTGCCAGCAGTTGGGCAGGATTGTACGAGCAGTACTTC. Looking up the rest from reference TRBV28 and TRBJ2-7 gives the full variable domain: DVKVTQSSRYLVKRTGEKVFLECVQDMDHENMFWYRQDPGLGLRLIYFSYDVKMKEKGDIPEGYSVSREKKERFSLILESASTNQTSMYLCASSWAGLYEQYFGPGTRLTVT.

This clonotype has ten or more counts. CDR3 in DNA: TGTGCCAGCAGCTTAGAGCGGGAGGGCCATACAGATACGCAGTATTTT. Translating it yields CASSLEREGHTDTQYF. The V gene is TRBV7-2, the J gene TRBJ2-3; 10 bases line up with TRBD2. Per germline, CDR1 SGHTA and CDR2 FQGNSA. This CDR3 has 16 residues. After removal of 1 base from V and 3 bases from J, the junction contained 4 bases not matched to a gene.